In this sample, the clone carrying this TCR beta chain turned up once. In the source study's methods: Using reference gene primer amplification, nucleated cell counts were estimated. Clones were sequenced by immunoSEQ multiplex PCR, and TCRdb holds only the in-frame ones, with some missing. V, J and clone size are those of that table, while D and trimming were read from the DNA. The top ten clones hold about 4.5% of a sample with 200,000 to 250,000 clones, around 88% of them seen once. This sample stems from a study of blood T cell repertoires in COVID-19. Background on the study: The United States, Italy and Spain were the sources of the acute and convalescent COVID-19 samples. From T cells, B-cell-depleted T cells, or PBMCs came the material, which was cDNA or gDNA.

The germline gives CDR1 GTSNPN, CDR2 SVGIG (reference sequence). Trimming left V 0 bases short and J 8 bases short, with 19 bases between. The CDR3 is made up of 15 amino acids. The clonotype originates from a woman in her thirties who had been exposed to COVID-19. The genes are TRBV30 and TRBJ1-2, with D unclear. Sequences were obtained from PBMCs or T cells enriched from blood (not recorded which). CDR3 region: CAWSVFVEEGRGYTF. CDR3 DNA sequence: TGTGCCTGGAGTGTTTTTGTGGAGGAGGGAAGGGGCTACACCTTC.